These T cell receptor beta chains were read from a single sample in a study of cytomegalovirus exposure and HLA in healthy donors. Here immunoSEQ multiplex PCR was the method, and the copy in TCRdb shows in-frame clones only, minus some. The repertoire holds some 150,000 clones, with 94% as singletons. Sequencing was carried out using PBMCs. The receptors were sampled from a man aged 18 to 35 in good health and CMV-seropositive. The CDR3 runs from the conserved cysteine through the conserved F or W. Fields, in order: D gene, V gene, J gene, clone size, CDR3 DNA, CDR3 protein. D genes are given only for firm matches. Not every row has a clone size; where given, it reads once, few, many or a size class.

D: TRBD1
V: TRBV5-1
J: TRBJ1-5
size: NA
DNA: TGCGCCAGCAGCTTGGGGACAGGGCTCAATCAGCCCCAGCATTTT
CDR3: CASSLGTGLNQPQHF

D: NA
V: TRBV29-1
J: TRBJ1-4
size: NA
DNA: TGCAGCGTTGAAGGGTTCGGAGGGATTGGAAAACTGTTTTTT
CDR3: CSVEGFGGIGKLFF

D: TRBD1
V: TRBV28
J: TRBJ2-7
size: NA
DNA: TGTGCCAGCACCGCATTGGGGTTCCAGGGGGTCCACGAGCAGTACTTC
CDR3: CASTALGFQGVHEQYF

D: NA
V: TRBV28
J: TRBJ2-6
size: NA
DNA: TGTGCCAGCAGTTTGGGGGGATCCGGGGCCAACGTCCTGACTTTC
CDR3: CASSLGGSGANVLTF

D: NA
V: TRBV6-5
J: TRBJ2-7
size: NA
DNA: TGTGCCAGCAGTTACTCGACCCGGGTCCACGAGCAGTACTTC
CDR3: CASSYSTRVHEQYF

D: NA
V: TRBV10-3
J: TRBJ2-7
size: NA
DNA: TGTGCCATCAGTGAGTTTGAGGACGAGCAGTACTTC
CDR3: CAISEFEDEQYF

D: TRBD1
V: TRBV28
J: TRBJ1-2
size: NA
DNA: TGTGCCAGCTTTAGTCAGGGGGGCGATGGCTACACCTTC
CDR3: CASFSQGGDGYTF

D: NA
V: TRBV9
J: TRBJ2-5
size: once
DNA: TGTGCCAGCAGCGTAGAACAGTCAGAAGAGACCCAGTACTTC
CDR3: CASSVEQSEETQYF

D: NA
V: TRBV27
J: TRBJ2-3
size: NA
DNA: TGTGCCAGCCAGGGTAGTGGCACAGATACGCAGTATTTT
CDR3: CASQGSGTDTQYF

D: NA
V: TRBV9
J: TRBJ2-5
size: NA
DNA: TGTGCCAGCAGCAGGGGGAGAGGACTAGAAGAGACCCAGTACTTC
CDR3: CASSRGRGLEETQYF

D: NA
V: TRBV9
J: TRBJ2-3
size: NA
DNA: TGTGCCAGCAGCGTCGAGACAGAGGATACGCAGTATTTT
CDR3: CASSVETEDTQYF

D: NA
V: TRBV14
J: TRBJ1-1
size: NA
DNA: TGTGCCAGCAGCCAAGACGCGACAAATCAGACCGTGAACACTGAAGCTTTCTTT
CDR3: CASSQDATNQTVNTEAFF

D: NA
V: TRBV9
J: TRBJ2-7
size: NA
DNA: TGTGCCAGCAGCGTAGTAGGGGGTGACGAGCAGTACTTC
CDR3: CASSVVGGDEQYF

D: NA
V: TRBV7-9
J: TRBJ1-4
size: NA
DNA: TGTGCCAGCAGCTTATCAGGGTATGAAAAACTGTTTTTT
CDR3: CASSLSGYEKLFF

D: NA
V: TRBV18
J: TRBJ2-6
size: NA
DNA: TGTGCCAGCTCACTGAGCGGAGCCACTGGGGCCAACGTCCTGACTTTC
CDR3: CASSLSGATGANVLTF

D: TRBD1
V: TRBV25-1
J: TRBJ1-4
size: NA
DNA: TGTGCCAGCTCCTTGAATTCCGGGACAGGGTTCAGTGAAAAACTGTTTTTT
CDR3: CASSLNSGTGFSEKLFF